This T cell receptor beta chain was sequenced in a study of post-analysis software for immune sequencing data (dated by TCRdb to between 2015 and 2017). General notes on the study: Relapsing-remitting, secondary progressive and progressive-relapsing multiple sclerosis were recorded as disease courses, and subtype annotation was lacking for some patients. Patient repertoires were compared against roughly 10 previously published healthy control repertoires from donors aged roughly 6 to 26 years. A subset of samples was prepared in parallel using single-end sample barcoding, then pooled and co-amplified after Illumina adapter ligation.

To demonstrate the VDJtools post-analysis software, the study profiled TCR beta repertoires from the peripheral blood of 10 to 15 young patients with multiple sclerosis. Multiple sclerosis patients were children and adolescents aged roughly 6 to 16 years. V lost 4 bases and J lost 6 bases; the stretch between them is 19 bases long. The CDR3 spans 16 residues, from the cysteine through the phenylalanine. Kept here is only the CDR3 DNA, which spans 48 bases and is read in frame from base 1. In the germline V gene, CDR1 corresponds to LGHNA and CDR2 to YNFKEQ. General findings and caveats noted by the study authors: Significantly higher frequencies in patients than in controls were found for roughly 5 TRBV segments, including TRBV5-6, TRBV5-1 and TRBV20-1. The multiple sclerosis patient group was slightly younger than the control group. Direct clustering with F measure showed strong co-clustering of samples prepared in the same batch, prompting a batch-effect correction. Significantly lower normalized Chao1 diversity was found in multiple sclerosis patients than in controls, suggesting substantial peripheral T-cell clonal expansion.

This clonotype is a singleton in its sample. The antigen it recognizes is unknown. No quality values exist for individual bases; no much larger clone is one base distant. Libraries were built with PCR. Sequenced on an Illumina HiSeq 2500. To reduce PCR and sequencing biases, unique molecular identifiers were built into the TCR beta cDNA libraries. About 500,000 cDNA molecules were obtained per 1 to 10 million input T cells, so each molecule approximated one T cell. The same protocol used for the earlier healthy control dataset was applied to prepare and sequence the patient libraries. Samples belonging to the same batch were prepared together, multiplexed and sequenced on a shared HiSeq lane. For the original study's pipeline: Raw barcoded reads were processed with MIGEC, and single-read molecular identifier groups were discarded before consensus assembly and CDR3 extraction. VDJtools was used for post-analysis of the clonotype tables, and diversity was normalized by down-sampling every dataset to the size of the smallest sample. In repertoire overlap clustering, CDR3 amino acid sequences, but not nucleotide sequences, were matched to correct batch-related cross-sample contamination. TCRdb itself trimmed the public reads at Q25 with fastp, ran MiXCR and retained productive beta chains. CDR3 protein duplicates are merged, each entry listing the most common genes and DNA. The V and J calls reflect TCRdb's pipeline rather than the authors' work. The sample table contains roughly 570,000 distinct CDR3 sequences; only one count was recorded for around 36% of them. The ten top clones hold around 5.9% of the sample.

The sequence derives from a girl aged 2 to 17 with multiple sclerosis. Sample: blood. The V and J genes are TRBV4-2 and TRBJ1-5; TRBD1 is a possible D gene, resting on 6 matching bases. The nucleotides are TGTGCCAGCAGCCCAAGGTGGTCAGGGGACCGTCAGCCCCAGCATTTT. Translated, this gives CASSPRWSGDRQPQHF.